This T cell receptor beta chain came from a study of cytomegalovirus exposure and HLA in healthy donors. The study ran its PCR with 60 Vbeta and 13 Jbeta primers. Profiled with immunoSEQ multiplex PCR; TCRdb holds only in-frame clones, not every one. The sample records some 250,000 clones, more than 75% being singletons. V lost 7 bases, J lost 2 bases, and 6 bases lay in between. Germline assignment: CDR1 SGHVS and CDR2 FNYEAQ. The CDR3 is 12 residues long. This rearrangement joins TRBV7-6 to TRBJ1-3; D is uncertain. The TCR sequence derives from a woman aged 40 to 50 in good health and CMV-seropositive. Material: PBMCs. In DNA, the CDR3 is TGTGCCAGCACTATCCCTGGAAACACCATATATTTT. Its translation is CASTIPGNTIYF.